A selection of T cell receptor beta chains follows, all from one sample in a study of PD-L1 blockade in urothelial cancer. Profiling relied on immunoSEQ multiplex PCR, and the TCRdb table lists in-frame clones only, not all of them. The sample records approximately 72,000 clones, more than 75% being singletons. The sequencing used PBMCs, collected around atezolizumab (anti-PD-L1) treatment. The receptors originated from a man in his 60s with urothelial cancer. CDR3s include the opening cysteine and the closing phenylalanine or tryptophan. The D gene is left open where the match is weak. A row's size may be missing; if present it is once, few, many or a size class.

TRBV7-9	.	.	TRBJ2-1	TGTGCCAGCAGCTTAGCCAGCTACAATGAGCAGTTCTTC	CASSLASYNEQFF
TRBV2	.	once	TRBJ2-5	TGTGCCAGCAGATGGACGGAGGGGTCAGAGACCCAGTACTTC	CASRWTEGSETQYF
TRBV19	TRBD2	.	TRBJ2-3	TGTGCCAGTAACGCAGCTAGCGGGGTTCGCACAGATACGCAGTATTTT	CASNAASGVRTDTQYF
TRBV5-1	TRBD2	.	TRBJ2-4	TGCGCCAGCAGCCTGGGACTAGCGGGGGCACAAAACATTCAGTACTTC	CASSLGLAGAQNIQYF
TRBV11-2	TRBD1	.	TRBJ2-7	TGTGCCAGCAGCTTAGAGGTGACAGGGATATACGAGCAGTACTTC	CASSLEVTGIYEQYF
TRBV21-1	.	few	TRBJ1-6	TGTGCCAGCAGCAGATTACAGGCACCCCTCCACTTT	CASSRLQAPLHF
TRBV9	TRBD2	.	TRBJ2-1	TGTGCCAGCAGCGTAGGGCCTAGCGGGTCCTCTAATGAGCAGTTCTTC	CASSVGPSGSSNEQFF
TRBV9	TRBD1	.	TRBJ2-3	TGTGCCAGCAGCGTCTCCTCAGGGGGTGTAACAGATACGCAGTATTTT	CASSVSSGGVTDTQYF
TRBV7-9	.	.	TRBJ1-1	TGTGCCAGCAGCTCAAAGAACAGGGAAGGAACTGAAGCTTTCTTT	CASSSKNREGTEAFF
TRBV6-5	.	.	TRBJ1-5	TGTGCCAGCAGTTATGGAGGAAGAAGCAATCAGCCCCAGCATTTT	CASSYGGRSNQPQHF
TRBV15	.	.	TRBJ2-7	TGTGCCACCAGCAGAGATTTCAGGGGGGTCAACGAGCAGTACTTC	CATSRDFRGVNEQYF
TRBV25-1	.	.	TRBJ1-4	TGTGCCAGCAAGGGGACACTAACTAATGAAAAACTGTTTTTT	CASKGTLTNEKLFF
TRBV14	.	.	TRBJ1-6	TGTGCCAGCAGCTTCCAGTGGGCTAATTCACCCCTCCACTTT	CASSFQWANSPLHF
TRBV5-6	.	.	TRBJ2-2	TGTGCCAGCAGCCCGGACATATACACCGGGGAGCTGTTTTTT	CASSPDIYTGELFF
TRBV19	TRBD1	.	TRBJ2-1	TGTGCCAGTAGTGGCCGGGACAGGGGCTACAATGAGCAGTTCTTC	CASSGRDRGYNEQFF
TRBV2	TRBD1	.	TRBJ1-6	TGTGCTGGGACAGGAAGGAATTCACCCCTCCACTTT	CAGTGRNSPLHF
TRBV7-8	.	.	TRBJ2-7	TGTGCCAGCAGAAGAGACAGGATGATGGGCGAGCAGTACTTC	CASRRDRMMGEQYF
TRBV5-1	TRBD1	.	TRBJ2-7	TGCGCCAGCAGCTTGTCGACAGGGGGGAGCGCGGAGCAGTACTTC	CASSLSTGGSAEQYF
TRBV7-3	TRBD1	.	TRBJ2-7	TGTGCCAGCAGCTTAGCGGGACAGGGGTCCGAGCAGTACTTC	CASSLAGQGSEQYF
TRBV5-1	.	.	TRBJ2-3	TGCGCCAGCAGCCCCACCAACAGAGGCACAGATACGCAGTATTTT	CASSPTNRGTDTQYF
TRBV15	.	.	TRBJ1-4	TGTGCCACCAGCAAGACAGTGACTAATGAAAAACTGTTTTTT	CATSKTVTNEKLFF
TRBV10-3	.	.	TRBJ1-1	TGTGCCATCGGCGAGGGCGGGGGGTACACTGAAGCTTTCTTT	CAIGEGGGYTEAFF
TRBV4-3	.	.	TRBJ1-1	TGCGCCAGCAGCCAAGTGCTGGTCGGCACTGAAGCTTTCTTT	CASSQVLVGTEAFF
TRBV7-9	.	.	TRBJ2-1	TGTGCCAGCAGCACTGTTTTTCAGCGAAATTTCAATGAGCAGTTCTTC	CASSTVFQRNFNEQFF
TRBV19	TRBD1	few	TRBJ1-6	TGTGCCAGTAGTATAGATCCGGACAGGCCCCTCCACTTT	CASSIDPDRPLHF
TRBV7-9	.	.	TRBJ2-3	TGTGCCAGCAGTCCAGACGGACTACTTACGCAGTATTTT	CASSPDGLLTQYF
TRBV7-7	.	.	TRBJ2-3	TGTGCTAGCAGCTTGGGGCCTAGCGCCAAAACGCAGTATTTT	CASSLGPSAKTQYF
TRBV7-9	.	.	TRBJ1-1	TGTGCCAGCAGCCCCTCAGGAAACACTGAAGCTTTCTTT	CASSPSGNTEAFF
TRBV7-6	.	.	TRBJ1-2	TGTGCCAGCAGCCCCCAGACAGGAAAATATGGCTACACCTTC	CASSPQTGKYGYTF
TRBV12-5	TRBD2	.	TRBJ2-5	TGTGCTAGTGGAGGCGGGGGACTAGCGTCTTCCAGCCAAGAGACCCAGTACTTC	CASGGGGLASSSQETQYF
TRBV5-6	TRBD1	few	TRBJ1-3	TGTGCCAGCAGCTGGGGACAGGGGTTCGGAAACACCATATATTTT	CASSWGQGFGNTIYF
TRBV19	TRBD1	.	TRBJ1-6	TGTGCCAGTAGGCGACAGGGGGGTTCACCCCTCCACTTT	CASRRQGGSPLHF
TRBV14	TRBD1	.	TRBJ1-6	TGTGCCAGCAGCCAAGGTCAGGGGGTACCCCTCCACTTT	CASSQGQGVPLHF
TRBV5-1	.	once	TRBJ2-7	TGCGCCAGCAGCTTGGAGTCCACAGGGACCGAGCAGTACTTC	CASSLESTGTEQYF
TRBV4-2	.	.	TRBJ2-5	TGTGCCAGCAGCCAATCGCGCGGGGAGACCCAGTACTTC	CASSQSRGETQYF
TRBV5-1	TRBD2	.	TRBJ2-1	TGCGCCAGCAGCTTACCCTCACTAGCGGGCGAAAATGAGCAGTTCTTC	CASSLPSLAGENEQFF
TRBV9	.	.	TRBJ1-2	TGTGCCAGCAGCGTAGGTGAAGGGGGTTGGGGCTACACCTTC	CASSVGEGGWGYTF
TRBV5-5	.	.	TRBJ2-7	TGTGCCAGCAGCTTCGGAGGGGAAAACTACGAGCAGTACTTC	CASSFGGENYEQYF
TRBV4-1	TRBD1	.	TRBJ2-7	TGCGCCAGCAGCCAGTCCCTGCTTCGTGACAGGGTGTCCTACGAGCAGTACTTC	CASSQSLLRDRVSYEQYF
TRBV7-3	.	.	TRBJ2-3	TGTGCCAGCAGCAAGGGGGGGGCCCCTGCTTCAGATACGCAGTATTTT	CASSKGGAPASDTQYF